This T cell receptor beta chain stems from a study of cytomegalovirus exposure and HLA in healthy donors. Findings and caveats of the study: Cytomegalovirus status was reportedly diagnosed by the classifier with high specificity and sensitivity.

Of note for this clone: Its target is not known.

The protocol was immunoSEQ multiplex PCR, while the TCRdb copy is restricted to in-frame clones and leaves out a portion. The data hold about 150,000 clones, with approximately 91% observed a single time. The CDR3 covers 14 residues. Germline CDR1 and CDR2: SGHAT and FQNNGV. Trimming took 7 bases from V and 4 from J, leaving 14 bases between them. This sequence joins TRBV11-2 and TRBJ1-3; D call uncertain. The sample comprised PBMCs. This clonotype was sampled from a man aged 18 to 29 in good health and CMV-seronegative. Here the CDR3 DNA reads TGTGCCAGCAACCTTAGAGGTCGGGGAAACACCATATATTTT. Amino acids: CASNLRGRGNTIYF.